This T cell receptor (beta chain) came from a study of T-cell memory formation after mild COVID-19. Study outcomes and limitations: Among CD4+ contracting clones, most were CM and EM, and CD8+ ones EMRA.

This CDR3 is built from 15 residues. CDR1 is SGHTA, CDR2 FQGNSA, per germline. V lost 2 bases, J lost 2 bases, and 3 bases stayed unmatched. Worth noting for this clonotype: The antigen is unknown.

TCRdb reprocessed the 5' RACE reads with MiXCR, giving one entry per CDR3 protein. In the table there are a few hundred thousand distinct CDR3 sequences, over 8.5% of which are singletons. The chain combines TRBV7-2 with TRBJ2-7; 10 bases match TRBD2. The receptor was isolated from a man aged 18 to 35 who had mild COVID-19 (a few samples of this study predate the infection). Cell type and time point are not known. Sequenced: PBMCs or a T cell subset sorted from them (not recorded which). The DNA of the CDR3 is TGTGCCAGCAGCTTACCCCTAGCGGGGGCCTACGAGCAGTACTTC. Translating gives CASSLPLAGAYEQYF.